This T cell receptor beta chain was recorded in a study of T-cell memory formation after mild COVID-19. TCRdb independently ran MiXCR on the 5' RACE reads; one entry per CDR3 protein. This sample has some 190,000 distinct CDR3 sequences, with about a sixth found just once. Study-level results: CD8+ contracting clones occupied EMRA, while CD4+ ones occupied mainly CM and EM.

The V gene end was trimmed by 5 bases and the J gene end by 8 bases; junction bases not matched to a gene: 9. The CDR3 contains 14 residues. Germline V lookup: CDR1 LGHNA, CDR2 YNFKEQ. About this clonotype: Its matching antigen is unknown.

V and J are TRBV4-2 and TRBJ1-2, with TRBD1 matching over 9 bases. This TCR came from an adult woman who had mild COVID-19 (a few samples of this study predate the infection). Cell type and time point are not known. The sequenced sample was PBMCs or a T cell subset sorted from them (not recorded which). CDR3 in amino acids: CASSNTGGKGGYTF. In nucleotides, the CDR3 is TGTGCCAGCAGCAATACAGGGGGCAAAGGGGGCTACACCTTC.